The 21 T cell receptor beta chains reported below all come from one sample, sequenced in a study of OX40 agonist ivuxolimab in advanced cancers. Measured with immunoSEQ multiplex PCR; TCRdb has only the in-frame clones, and not every one. The sample includes about 45,000 clones, approximately 86% of them seen just once. The sequences come from CD4+ or CD8+ T cells sorted from blood, collected in a trial of the OX40 agonist ivuxolimab. These receptors were obtained from an adult with an advanced solid tumor such as melanoma, head and neck, liver or kidney cancer.

This chain uses TRBV5-1 with TRBJ2-1; 11 nucleotides match TRBD2. This CDR3 has 17 amino acids. The V gene end was trimmed by 0 bases and the J gene end by 2 bases; junction bases not matched to a gene: 4. Looked up from germline, CDR1 is SGHRS and CDR2 is YFSETQ. The CDR3 spells CASSLGIAGGPYNEQFF. The CDR3 DNA reads as TGCGCCAGCAGCTTGGGGATAGCGGGAGGGCCCTACAATGAGCAGTTCTTC.

The rearrangement links TRBV6-6 to TRBJ2-7; 8 bases line up with TRBD2. This CDR3 has 15 amino acids. Germline V lookup: CDR1 MNHNY, CDR2 SVGAGI (reference sequence). The V segment lost 5 bases and the J segment 3 bases; nucleotides outside the gene matches: 9. The CDR3 sequence: CASSPLSSGNYEQYF. As DNA, the CDR3 is TGTGCCAGCAGTCCCTTGAGTAGCGGGAACTACGAGCAGTACTTC.

V gene TRBV21-1 combines with J gene TRBJ1-1. TRBV21-1 is recorded as a pseudogene. CDR3 length: 12 amino acids. CDR3 in DNA: TGTGCCAGCAGCACTTCAGAGGGTGAAGCTTTCTTT. Translated: CASSTSEGEAFF.

The rearrangement links TRBV4-3 to TRBJ2-1; a weak D match, TRBD1 (6 bases). Between the trimmed V and J ends, which lost 1 base and 12 bases, there was a span of 16 bases. Per the germline V gene, CDR1 is LGHNA and CDR2 is YSLEER. This CDR3 region has 14 residues. In nucleotides, the CDR3 is TGCGCCAGCAGCCAAGCGCTCAGGGGAGTGGGGCAGTTCTTC. Its translation is CASSQALRGVGQFF.

The rearrangement links TRBV5-1 to TRBJ1-2; D may be TRBD1 (6 bases). The CDR3 is made up of 15 amino acids. Deletions cut 0 bases from V and 0 bases from J, with 9 bases between. In germline, CDR1 is SGHRS, CDR2 YFSETQ. CDR3 DNA sequence: TGCGCCAGCAGCTTGGGGACAGAAACTAACTATGGCTACACCTTC. Amino acid sequence: CASSLGTETNYGYTF. The variable domain in full, completed from reference TRBV5-1 and TRBJ1-2, reads KAGVTQTPRYLIKTRGQQVTLSCSPISGHRSVSWYQQTPGQGLQFLFEYFSETQRNKGNFPGRFSGRQFSNSRSEMNVSTLELGDSALYLCASSLGTETNYGYTFGSGTRLTVV.

The chain is built from TRBV7-9 and TRBJ2-1, with D possibly TRBD2 on 6 matching bases. CDR3 length: 15 amino acids. With 8 bases removed from V and 2 bases from J, the gap between germline ends came to 16 bases. Per the germline V gene, CDR1 is SEHNR and CDR2 is FQNEAQ (reference sequence). CDR3 nucleotides: TGTGCCAGCTTCCCATGGCGGGGTGCCTACAATGAGCAGTTCTTC. Translation: CASFPWRGAYNEQFF.

The table lists this clone with a count of one. J is TRBJ2-1 and V is TRBV9; TRBD2 matches 9 bases. Germline assignment: CDR1 SGDLS and CDR2 YYNGEE. The V and J ends lost 0 bases and 5 bases, in that order; junction bases with no gene match: 3. The CDR3 loop spans 15 amino acids. The CDR3 region is CASSVASGGNNEQFF. Here the CDR3 DNA reads TGTGCCAGCAGCGTAGCGAGCGGGGGGAACAATGAGCAGTTCTTC.

This clone came up a few times. The chain is built from TRBV2 and TRBJ1-5; D possibly corresponds to TRBD1 (6 bases). CDR1 is SNHLY, CDR2 FYNNEI, per germline. The CDR3 covers 14 residues. V was shortened by 5 bases and J by 0 bases, with 8 bases between the two germline ends. CDR3 DNA sequence: TGTGCCAGCAGTAACAGGGTTAGCAATCAGCCCCAGCATTTT. This codes for CASSNRVSNQPQHF.

Only a few counts were recorded for this clone. The V call is TRBV9, the J call TRBJ1-2; TRBD1 matches 7 bases. This CDR3 contains 15 residues. CDR1 and CDR2 from the germline V gene are SGDLS and YYNGEE. V trimming: 4 bases; J trimming: 0 bases; junction bases outside the gene matches: 6. CDR3 coding DNA: TGTGCCAGCAGCCCCAGGACAGGCTCTAACTATGGCTACACCTTC. Translated: CASSPRTGSNYGYTF.

V usage is TRBV6-5 and J usage is TRBJ1-5, with unresolved D. Trimming pared 0 bases from V and 3 bases from J, leaving 9 bases between. Germline V CDR1 and CDR2: MNHEY, SVGAGI. CDR3 length: 15 residues. The CDR3 bases are TGTGCCAGCAGTTACTCGACGGGTACCAATCAGCCCCAGCATTTT. Translation: CASSYSTGTNQPQHF.

V usage is TRBV30 and J usage is TRBJ1-6; the D gene is possibly TRBD1 (5 bases). Germline V gene sequence: CDR1 GTSNPN, CDR2 SVGIG (reference sequence). Trimming shortened V by 1 base and J by 4 bases, and 8 bases separated the two germline ends. The CDR3 covers 14 residues. CDR3: CAWSGKGYNSPLHF. The DNA for the CDR3 is TGTGCCTGGAGTGGTAAGGGGTATAATTCACCCCTCCACTTT.

The gene calls are TRBV7-9 and TRBJ2-7, with D unclear. The CDR3 extends over 12 amino acids. Trimming pared 8 bases from V and 6 bases from J, leaving 14 bases between. Germline V CDR1 and CDR2: SEHNR, FQNEAQ (reference sequence). The DNA of the CDR3 is TGTGCCAGCGCCGGCCGAAGGGCCGAGCAGTACTTC. Protein product: CASAGRRAEQYF.

The chain has TRBV5-1 and TRBJ1-2; the D is unclear. The CDR3 is made up of 12 amino acids. Between the trimmed V and J ends, which lost 5 bases and 7 bases, there was a span of 12 bases. Germline CDR1 and CDR2: SGHRS and YFSETQ. CDR3 residues: CASSETLLGYTF. CDR3 in DNA: TGCGCCAGCAGTGAGACATTGCTTGGCTACACCTTC.

The V gene is TRBV6-8, the J gene TRBJ2-5; D is unresolved. V gave up 8 bases and J gave up 4 bases, with 5 bases separating them. Germline CDR1 and CDR2: MNHGY and SAAAGT. This CDR3 region has 10 residues. The CDR3 DNA follows: TGTGCCAGCGAAGGAGAGACCCAGTACTTC. Translation: CASEGETQYF.

The chain has TRBV2 and TRBJ1-5; unclear D gene. Trimming stripped 5 bases from V and 1 base from J, with 3 bases between. The CDR3 runs 12 residues. Germline V gene data show CDR1 as SNHLY and CDR2 as FYNNEI. The CDR3 DNA reads TGTGCCAGCAGTCCAAGCAATCAGCCCCAGCATTTT. Protein: CASSPSNQPQHF.

This clone was recorded only once. The chain carries TRBV18 and TRBJ1-4; D gene unclear. This CDR3 contains 15 residues. Germline CDR1 is KGHSH and CDR2 is LQKENI. Deletions cut 3 bases from V and 9 bases from J, with 17 bases between. In nucleotides, the CDR3 is TGTGCCAGCTCACCTTGGGCCCCTCCGGGTCAAAAACTGTTTTTT. Encoded protein: CASSPWAPPGQKLFF.

The rearrangement uses TRBV27 and TRBJ2-5; TRBD2 matches 7 bases. Germline V lookup: CDR1 MNHEY, CDR2 SMNVEV (reference sequence). Trimming took 0 bases from V and 3 from J; bases not matched to a gene: 7. CDR3 size: 16 residues. The CDR3 nucleotides are TGTGCCAGCAGTTTATCAGGCTCCGGGGGGAAAGAGACCCAGTACTTC. Amino acid sequence: CASSLSGSGGKETQYF.

Of note for this clone: An end of the junction does not agree with germline; a read error may underlie this. The chain joins TRBV30 to TRBJ2-2; D possibly uses TRBD1 or TRBD2 (5 bases each). The CDR3 loop spans 15 amino acids. Germline V gene sequence: CDR1 GTSNPN, CDR2 SVGIG (reference sequence). CDR3 DNA sequence: TGTGTCTGGGCGAGGGGCGGTGCGAACACCGGGGAGCTGTTTTTT. This translates into CVWARGGANTGELFF.

The chain couples TRBV5-5 to TRBJ2-7; 10 bases are shared with TRBD1. Germline CDR1 and CDR2: SGHKS and YYEKEE (reference sequence). Trimming took 3 bases from V and 4 from J; bases not matched to a gene: 10. CDR3 length: 16 amino acids. CDR3 coding DNA: TGTGCCAGCAGCTGGACCGGGACAGGGGCCGGATACGAGCAGTACTTC. Amino acids: CASSWTGTGAGYEQYF.

Comment on this clone: The same CDR3 can be traced to other DNA sequences in this sample. The chain links TRBV5-4 to TRBJ2-7, with 9 bases identical to TRBD2. Germline assignment: CDR1 SGHNT and CDR2 YYREEE (reference sequence). Trimming cost V 4 bases and J 4 bases; bases outside gene matches: 3. This CDR3 spans 13 amino acids. CDR3 DNA sequence: TGTGCCAGCAGCCGGGGACTAGCTTACGAGCAGTACTTC. Encoded protein: CASSRGLAYEQYF. The full variable domain, in which reference TRBV5-4 and TRBJ2-7 provide the parts outside the CDR3, is ETGVTQSPTHLIKTRGQQVTLRCSSQSGHNTVSWYQQALGQGPQFIFQYYREEENGRGNFPPRFSGLQFPNYSSELNVNALELDDSALYLCASSRGLAYEQYFGPGTRLTVT.

V gene TRBV29-1 combines with J gene TRBJ2-7; D perhaps matches TRBD2 (6 bases). This CDR3 spans 11 amino acids. Deletions cut 5 bases from V and 3 bases from J, with 8 bases between. CDR1 SQVTM and CDR2 ANQGSEA come from the germline V gene. This CDR3 is CSVRRDYEQYF. In nucleotides, the CDR3 is TGCAGCGTTAGGAGGGACTACGAGCAGTACTTC.